The 29 T cell receptor delta chains listed next were all sequenced from one sample in a study of γδ T cells in repeated Plasmodium falciparum infection. TCRdb repeated clone calling on the multiplex PCR reads with CATT. The sample has 50,000 to 55,000 delta-chain clones; about 1.9% are singletons. Flow sorting of PBMC yielded separate Vgamma9/Vdelta2+ and Vdelta2-negative gammadelta T cell populations for bulk repertoire analysis. Sequencing was carried out using gamma-delta T cells from blood. Source of these receptors: a pool of human donors (malaria-infected and uninfected, not separated).

The chain recombines TRDV1 with TRDJ1; 10 nucleotides match TRDD3. TCRdb is silent on the J gene; assignment here came from matching the DNA to germline. Germline CDR1 reads TSWWSYY; CDR2 reads QGS. The J segment lost 3 bases and the V segment lost 3 bases, leaving 16 bases of the junction unmatched. There are 19 residues in the CDR3. CDR3 bases: TGTGCTCTTGGGGAGTTATTACTGCCTACTGGGGGATTATCCGATAAACTCATCTTT. It codes for CALGELLLPTGGLSDKLIF.

This clone was picked up a small number of times. This DNA translates differently at residue 19 from the TCRdb protein, which is that of a much larger clone; a read error is likely, and the protein shown is the DNA's own translation. The rearrangement joins TRDV1 to TRDJ1; 8 bases are a match to TRDD3. TCRdb supplies no J gene; here it was assigned by aligning the nucleotide sequence to germline. This CDR3 is 22 amino acids long. CDR1 is TSWWSYY, CDR2 QGS, per germline. CDR3 coding DNA: TGTGCTCTTGGGGACCCCAAGCCTTGCTTCTGGGGGAATAGGCCGTACACCGATGAACTCATCTTT. This gives the protein CALGDPKPCFWGNRPYTDELIF.

Comment on this clone: TCRdb shows a much larger clone's protein in place of this DNA's translation, and the two differ at residue 15, likely through a read error; the protein shown is translated from the DNA. The CDR3 protein is CAYRSSALCLCTSSCTDKLIF. CDR3 nucleotides: TGTGCTTATAGGAGCTCCGCTTTATGCCTCTGTACATCCAGCTGCACCGATAAACTCATCTTT. The V gene is TRAV38-2/DV8, the J gene TRDJ1; no reliable D call. The J gene, absent from TCRdb, was called here by matching the DNA to germline. Germline V gene sequence: CDR1 TSESDYY, CDR2 QEAYKQQN. V was pared by 1 base and J by 1 base, with 29 bases between. The CDR3 is 21 amino acids.

As to this clone: A far bigger clonotype differs at one base, so this is likely a read error. Different DNA sequences within this sample yield the same CDR3. The rearrangement joins TRDV2 to TRDJ1; 9 bases are shared with TRDD3. The J gene was missing in TCRdb and was found by matching the end of the DNA to germline. CDR1 is GEAIGNYY, CDR2 EKD, per germline. J lost 8 bases, V lost 0 bases, and 21 bases had no gene match. This CDR3 is 19 amino acids long. CDR3 amino acids: CACDTGLWGYAFREDKLIF. The CDR3 region has the DNA TGTGCCTGTGACACCGGTTTGTGGGGATACGCTTTTCGGGAGGACAAACTCATCTTT.

This clone turned up a few times. TCRdb pairs this DNA with a much larger clone's protein that differs at residue 8, likely a read error; the protein shown was translated from the DNA. The rearrangement joins TRDV1 to TRDJ2, with 11 bases fitting TRDD3. In the absence of a J gene in TCRdb, the DNA was matched to germline to assign it here. This CDR3 is 22 amino acids long. Per the germline V gene, CDR1 is TSWWSYY and CDR2 is QGS. V shed 0 bases and J 1 base; nucleotides not matched to a gene: 16. For the CDR3, the DNA is TGTGCTCTTGGGGAACTCTCATCCCTTGGGGGATACGGCCACTATTTGACAGCACAACTCTTCTTT. Its protein is CALGELSSLGGYGHYLTAQLFF.

At least ten counts were recorded for this clone. A far larger clone is a single base away, which makes a read error likely. In the same sample, other DNA sequences code for this CDR3. The chain is built from TRDV1 and TRDJ1, with TRDD2 matching 9 bases. The CDR3 is 22 residues long. Germline loops: CDR1 TSWWSYY, CDR2 QGS. V dropped 4 bases and J dropped 0; count of bases not matched to a gene: 24. This CDR3 is CALGGPAFLRNWGWRYTDKLIF. The CDR3 region has the DNA TGTGCTCTTGGGGGTCCTGCCTTCCTACGAAACTGGGGATGGAGGTACACCGATAAACTCATCTTT.

In its sample, this clone was seen a few times. The translation of this DNA and the TCRdb protein of a much larger clone differ at residue 4, probably owing to a read error; the protein shown here is translated from the DNA. This chain uses TRDV2 with TRDJ1; 11 bases align to TRDD3. This CDR3 spans 13 amino acids. V dropped 4 bases and J dropped 6; count of bases not matched to a gene: 3. Germline CDR1 is GEAIGNYY and CDR2 is EKD. CDR3 coding DNA: TGTGCCTGTGAGCTACTGGGGGATAATAAACTCATCTTT. This codes for CACELLGDNKLIF.

This clone appeared a few times. The protein in TCRdb stems from a much larger clone and differs at residue 18 from this DNA's translation, likely a read error; here the protein is translated from the DNA. Other DNA sequences in this specimen translate into the identical CDR3. CDR3 residues: CALGGPAFLRNWGWRYTEKLIF. In DNA form, the CDR3 reads TGTGCTCTTGGGGGTCCCGCCTTCCTACGAAACTGGGGATGGAGGTACACCGAGAAACTCATCTTT. The chain combines TRDV1 with TRDJ1, with 9 nucleotides matching TRDD2. TCRdb carries no J gene annotation; the J gene was assigned here by matching the DNA with germline. There are 22 residues in the CDR3. Germline CDR1 is TSWWSYY and CDR2 is QGS.

This clone was counted between two and nine times. TCRdb's entry gives the protein of a much larger clone, which mismatches this DNA's translation at residue 9, likely from a read error; the protein reported here is translated from the DNA. The CDR3 nucleotides are TGTGCCTGTGACTTACTGGGGGATAAGTACACCGATAAACTCATCTTT. Protein product: CACDLLGDKYTDKLIF. This chain uses TRDV2 with TRDJ1, with 11 positions matching TRDD3. Since TCRdb gives no J gene, matching the DNA to germline was used here to assign it. J lost 0 bases, V lost 3 bases, and 5 bases had no gene match. CDR1 and CDR2 (germline): GEAIGNYY, EKD. CDR3 length equals 16 residues.

This clone occurred many times. The TCRdb protein comes from a much larger clone and disagrees with this DNA's translation at residue 9, likely due to a read error; the protein given here is derived from the DNA. This sequence joins TRDV2 and TRDJ1; TRDD3 might be the D (5 bases). The J gene, not given by TCRdb, was assigned here from a germline match of the nucleotide sequence. This CDR3 has 13 amino acids. The germline V and J ends were trimmed by 3 bases and 6 bases, with 13 bases remaining between them. In germline, CDR1 is GEAIGNYY, CDR2 EKD. The CDR3 spells CACDQMGKNKLIF. CDR3 bases: TGTGCCTGTGACCAGATGGGGAAAAATAAACTCATCTTT.

This clone occurred many times. The protein TCRdb lists belongs to a much larger clone and differs from this DNA's translation at residue 12, which points to a read error; the protein shown is made from the DNA. The chain carries TRDV1 and TRDJ1; D gene uncertain. Germline CDR1 TSWWSYY, CDR2 QGS. This CDR3 comprises 16 residues. The CDR3 nucleotides read TGTGCTCTTGGGATCGAACAGCCCGCATACACCGGTAAACTCATCTTT. This translates into CALGIEQPAYTGKLIF.

This clone came up a few times. The mismatch at residue 9 between this DNA's translation and the TCRdb protein of a much larger clone likely reflects a read error; the protein shown is translated from the DNA. The V gene is TRDV3, the J gene TRDJ1; TRDD3 agrees at 7 bases. The J gene was not available in TCRdb and was assigned here by matching the DNA to germline segments. CDR3 length: 20 amino acids. The V segment lost 2 bases and the J segment 0 bases; nucleotides outside the gene matches: 24. The germline gives CDR1 TVYSNPD, CDR2 GDNSRS (reference sequence). CDR3 DNA: TGTGCCTTTTCCAATAGGCCGTACCGGGGGATCAGTCCCAACACCGATAAACTCATCTTT. This codes for CAFSNRPYRGISPNTDKLIF.

This clone was seen a handful of times. A far larger clone is only one base removed, so a read error is likely. This sample includes further DNA sequences coding for the same CDR3. V and J are TRDV1 and TRDJ1; D is possibly TRDD2 or TRDD3 (8 bases each). No J gene is reported in TCRdb; it was inferred here by comparing the DNA with germline. The CDR3 totals 21 residues. V gave up 1 base and J gave up 8 bases, with 35 bases separating them. CDR1 and CDR2 (germline): TSWWSYY, QGS. The CDR3 loop is CALGEHTPSLPTRDTPIKLIF. In nucleotides, the CDR3 is TGTGCTCTTGGGGAACACACACCGAGTCTTCCTACGAGGGATACGCCTATCAAACTCATCTTT.

A few counts support this clone. A far larger clone is off by one base, so a read error is likely. Other DNA sequences from this sample encode an identical CDR3 as well. Called V gene: TRDV1; the J gene was not called; the listed D gene, TRDD3, was not tested against the DNA. CDR1 and CDR2 from the germline V gene are TSWWSYY and QGS. The CDR3 is made up of 20 amino acids. The CDR3 sequence: CALGERLPYWGPYRTDKLIF. CDR3 in DNA: TGTGCTCTTGGGGAGCGGCTCCCGTACTGGGGACCTTACCGCACCGATAAACTCATCTTC.

For this clone: The TCRdb protein, from a much larger clone, departs from this DNA's translation at residue 17, likely by read error; the protein shown derives from the DNA. The rearrangement uses TRDV3 and TRDJ1, with D possibly matching TRDD3 (9 bases). Because TCRdb records no J gene, it was assigned here through a match of the DNA to germline. V was trimmed by 1 base and J by 4 bases, leaving 40 bases between them. This CDR3 contains 22 residues. The V gene's germline CDR1 is TVYSNPD and CDR2 GDNSRS (reference sequence). This CDR3 is CAFKAFLDFIYWGTSYIDKLIF. The CDR3 coding sequence is TGTGCCTTTAAGGCCTTCCTAGATTTTATTTACTGGGGGACGTCGTACATCGATAAACTCATCTTT. Full variable domain (remainder filled in from reference TRDV3 and TRDJ1): CDKVTQSSPDQTVASGSEVVLLCTYDTVYSNPDLFWYRIRPDYSFQFVFYGDNSRSEGADFTQGRFSVKHILTQKAFHLVISPVRTEDSATYYCAFKAFLDFIYWGTSYIDKLIFGKGTRVTVEP.

This clone has at least ten counts. The chain couples TRDV1 to TRDJ1, with TRDD3 matching 8 bases. Germline matching of the DNA provided the J gene here, since TCRdb leaves it blank. The CDR3 sequence is 20 residues long. J lost 1 base, V lost 1 base, and 17 bases had no gene match. Germline V gives CDR1 TSWWSYY, CDR2 QGS. The CDR3 sequence: CALGERVLAYWGEFTDKLIF. CDR3 in DNA: TGTGCTCTTGGGGAACGGGTTTTGGCCTACTGGGGGGAATTCACCGATAAACTCATCTTT.

This clone was counted a few times. TCRdb attributes to this sequence the protein of a much larger clone, which differs from the DNA translation at residue 11; a read error is likely, and the protein displayed is translated from the DNA. This chain connects TRDV2 to TRDJ1; 7 bases align to TRDD3. TCRdb carries no J gene annotation; the J gene was assigned here by matching the DNA with germline. The CDR3 consists of 21 residues. Germline V gives CDR1 GEAIGNYY, CDR2 EKD. The junction had 22 bases not matched to a gene; V was cut back by 0 bases and J by 1 base. The chain's CDR3 is CACDTIGHTGESSHATDKLIF. CDR3 sequence (DNA): TGTGCCTGTGACACCATCGGGCATACTGGGGAATCCTCCCACGCCACCGATAAACTCATCTTT.

This clone was seen only a few times. This DNA's translation differs at residue 16 from TCRdb's protein, which comes from a much larger clone; a read error is likely, and the protein shown is translated from the DNA. The chain uses TRDV2 and TRDJ1, with 13 bases matching TRDD3. Here the J gene came from matching the DNA to germline, since TCRdb omits it. Germline assignment: CDR1 GEAIGNYY and CDR2 EKD. V shed 2 bases, J shed 6 bases, and the junction held 20 bases outside the gene matches. The CDR3 spans 20 residues. The CDR3 here is CACDSVILGDTPAVANKLIF. CDR3 nucleotides: TGTGCCTGTGACAGCGTAATACTGGGGGATACGCCAGCAGTGGCCAATAAACTCATCTTT.

This clone has a count of ten or more. The protein given by TCRdb reflects a much larger clone and differs at residue 20 from this DNA's translation, likely from a read error; the protein shown is the DNA's translation. The rearrangement uses TRDV1 and TRDJ1, with D perhaps matching TRDD2 (7 bases). As TCRdb names no J gene, one was assigned here on the basis of a DNA match to germline. V dropped 1 base and J dropped 4 bases, with 43 bases sitting between them. Germline lookup yields CDR1 TSWWSYY and CDR2 QGS. This CDR3 contains 25 residues. CDR3 DNA sequence: TGTGCTCTTGGGGAACCTCATTTCCTACGGGGTTCGTTACGCTGGGGAGCCTCCTACATCGATAAACTCATCTTT. This gives the protein CALGEPHFLRGSLRWGASYIDKLIF.

In its sample, this clone was seen a few times. One base separates it from a far larger clone, so it is likely a read error. At the DNA level, this CDR3 is encoded by other sequences in the same sample as well. This CDR3 is CAFTGEPPPAYWGIRFLTDKLIF. CDR3 DNA: TGTGCCTTTACCGGGGAGCCTCCTCCCGCTTACTGGGGGATACGCTTTTTAACCGATAAGCTCATCTTT. V is TRDV3 and J is TRDJ1, with 13 bases that match TRDD3. In germline, CDR1 is TVYSNPD, CDR2 GDNSRS (reference sequence). This CDR3 spans 23 amino acids.

Worth noting for this clone: The protein that TCRdb holds for this DNA derives from a much larger clone and differs from the translated DNA at residue 18, which likely indicates a read error; the protein shown here is translated from the DNA. The rearrangement links TRDV2 to TRDJ1, with 13 bases fitting TRDD3. TCRdb leaves out the J gene; it was filled in here by matching the DNA to germline. V gave up 3 bases and J gave up 10 bases; unmatched junction bases: 37. Germline CDR1 is GEAIGNYY and CDR2 is EKD. The CDR3 runs to 24 residues. The DNA of the CDR3 is TGTGCCTGTGACCGACTCCCAGTACTGGGGGATACGCACAGTGTTGTACTGGAGGATCCTAGACTCATCTTT. Translated, it gives CACDRLPVLGDTHSVVLEDPRLIF.

In the case of this clone: A single base is all that separates this from a far larger clone, so a read error is likely. Additional DNA sequences in this sample encode the identical CDR3. The chain is built from TRDV3 and TRDJ1; D not certain. TCRdb gives no J gene; it was assigned here by matching the DNA to germline. Germline V gene lookup returns CDR1 TVYSNPD and CDR2 GDNSRS (reference sequence). Trimming stripped 1 base from V and 2 bases from J, with 14 bases between. The CDR3 spans 14 residues. The CDR3 spells CAFTYPQYTDKLIF. The CDR3 DNA follows: TGTGCCTTTACGTATCCCCAATATACCGATAAACTCATCTTT. Filled out from reference TRDV3 and TRDJ1, the complete variable domain reads CDKVTQSSPDQTVASGSEVVLLCTYDTVYSNPDLFWYRIRPDYSFQFVFYGDNSRSEGADFTQGRFSVKHILTQKAFHLVISPVRTEDSATYYCAFTYPQYTDKLIFGKGTRVTVEP.

About this clone: This DNA translates differently at residue 14 from the TCRdb protein, which is that of a much larger clone; a read error is likely, and the protein shown is the DNA's own translation. CDR3 sequence reads: CACDTVIPYSDWGLGTNYTDKLIF. CDR3 coding DNA: TGTGCCTGTGACACCGTTATCCCTTACTCAGACTGGGGGTTAGGAACGAATTACACCGATAAACTCATCTTT. The chain joins TRDV2 to TRDJ1; 8 positions agree with TRDD3. The J gene is not listed in TCRdb, so it was assigned here from a DNA match to germline. This CDR3 has 24 residues. The germline V gene encodes CDR1 GEAIGNYY and CDR2 EKD. J gave up 0 bases and V 0 bases, and 29 bases lay outside the gene matches.

On this clone: Since a far larger clone is one base different, this is likely a read error. Other DNA sequences in the sample encode the same CDR3. The chain has TRDV2 and TRDJ1, with TRDD3 matching 9 bases. The CDR3 length is 20 residues. CDR1 and CDR2 (germline): GEAIGNYY, EKD. The CDR3 region is CACDRLLGDSLDRHTDKLIF. CDR3 sequence (DNA): TGTGCTTGTGACAGACTGCTGGGGGATTCGCTAGACCGACACACCGATAAACTCATCTTT.

This clone has a count of ten or more. TCRdb attributes to this sequence the protein of a much larger clone, which differs from the DNA translation at residue 11; a read error is likely, and the protein displayed is translated from the DNA. This chain uses TRDV3 with TRDJ1; 7 positions agree with TRDD2. The trim removed 2 bases at V and 0 bases at J, leaving 33 bases unmatched. This CDR3 has 23 residues. Germline CDR1 is TVYSNPD and CDR2 is GDNSRS (reference sequence). In nucleotides, the CDR3 is TGTGCCTTTCCCATTCCTACGATCTCGGCGAGGCATAGATACCGCATGTACACCGATAAACTCATCTTT. Protein product: CAFPIPTISARHRYRMYTDKLIF.

This clone was detected only a few times. The protein given by TCRdb reflects a much larger clone and differs at residue 3 from this DNA's translation, likely from a read error; the protein shown is the DNA's translation. The chain combines TRDV1 with TRDJ1; perhaps TRDD3 as D (9 bases). The J gene is absent in TCRdb and was assigned here via DNA matching to germline. This CDR3 comprises 20 residues. Germline CDR1 and CDR2: TSWWSYY and QGS. CDR3 bases: TGTGCTCCTGGGGAACACGCCGGCCTTCCTAGAAACTGGGGGAACGATAAACTCATCTTT. It encodes CAPGEHAGLPRNWGNDKLIF.

This clone came up many times. TCRdb attributes to this sequence the protein of a much larger clone, which differs from the DNA translation at residue 6; a read error is likely, and the protein displayed is translated from the DNA. J is TRDJ1 and V is TRDV2; D is uncertain. TCRdb lists no J gene, so it was determined here by aligning the DNA to germline. Germline lookup yields CDR1 GEAIGNYY and CDR2 EKD. V was shortened by 0 bases and J by 4 bases, with 14 bases between the two germline ends. The CDR3 has 15 residues. The CDR3 is CACDTMGTLGDKLIF. DNA for the CDR3: TGTGCCTGTGACACCATGGGAACCTTGGGCGATAAACTCATCTTT.

Remarks on this clone: This sequence is one base from a far larger clone and is likely a read error. Different DNA sequences within this sample yield the same CDR3. The chain employs TRDV1 and TRDJ1; D possibly corresponds to TRDD2 (7 bases). TCRdb supplies no J gene; here it was assigned by aligning the nucleotide sequence to germline. Trimming left V 6 bases short and J 0 bases short, with 32 bases between. CDR1 and CDR2 (germline): TSWWSYY, QGS. The length of the CDR3 is 21 residues. The CDR3 region is CALGRLLPLLGIPMYTDKLIF. The DNA of the CDR3 is TGTGCTCTTGGACGTCTCCTTCCTTTATTGGGGATCCCCATGTACACCGATAAACTCATCTTT.

The table lists this clone with many counts. A read error likely explains why the TCRdb protein, taken from a much larger clone, differs from this DNA's translation at residue 3; the protein shown is translated from the DNA. The chain carries TRDV2 and TRDJ1, with D perhaps matching TRDD3 (5 bases). TCRdb is silent on the J gene; assignment here came from matching the DNA to germline. The CDR3 spans 16 residues. CDR1 and CDR2 (germline): GEAIGNYY, EKD. CDR3 nucleotide sequence: TGTGCCCGTGACACCGTCGGGGGGGGTTACACCGATAAACTCATCTTT. Encoded protein: CARDTVGGGYTDKLIF.